Following are 30 T cell receptor beta chains from one sample sequenced in a study of beta chain features in type 1 diabetes. Every isolated RNA sample was fully reverse transcribed, so sequencing captured expressed TCRB transcripts. Profiling relied on immunoSEQ multiplex PCR, and the TCRdb table lists in-frame clones only, not all of them. The sample contains 300,000 or so clones, roughly 13% of which appear only once. Their cognate antigens are unknown. Findings and limits, study-wide: The study found moderately but significantly shorter TCRB CDR3s in all four CD4+ subsets of Type 1 diabetes patients.

Sequenced: naive CD4+ T cells from blood. The source of these receptors is a woman younger than 30 with type 1 diabetes.

J is TRBJ2-3 and V is TRBV7-2; 7 bases map to TRBD2. The CDR3 runs 14 residues. The ends lost 0 bases at V and 6 bases at J; junction bases unmatched: 3. CDR1 SGHTA and CDR2 FQGNSA come from the germline V gene. CDR3 protein: CASSLAFSGDTQYF. The CDR3 DNA reads as TGTGCCAGCAGCTTAGCATTTAGCGGGGATACGCAGTATTTT.

This clone was recorded a few times. This chain connects TRBV7-2 to TRBJ2-1; D uncertain. The CDR3 totals 16 residues. CDR1 and CDR2 (germline): SGHTA, FQGNSA. The V gene lost 1 base and the J gene lost 2 bases, with 12 bases spanning the gap. The CDR3 loop reads CASSLEPPRPYNEQFF. The CDR3 bases are TGTGCCAGCAGCTTAGAGCCGCCCAGGCCCTACAATGAGCAGTTCTTC.

J is TRBJ2-1 and V is TRBV15; a possible D gene is TRBD2 (6 bases). V lost 9 bases to trimming and J lost 0 bases, with 12 bases between them. CDR1 LNHNV and CDR2 YYDKDF come from the germline V gene (reference sequence). The CDR3 is 14 amino acids. The CDR3 protein is CATRDFDSYNEQFF. CDR3 in DNA: TGTGCCACTAGGGACTTCGACTCCTACAATGAGCAGTTCTTC.

This clone has just a few counts. The J gene is TRBJ2-2, the V gene TRBV5-1, with D hard to call. Germline lookup yields CDR1 SGHRS and CDR2 YFSETQ. Between the trimmed V and J ends, which lost 5 bases and 5 bases, there was a span of 7 bases. This CDR3 is 12 amino acids long. CDR3 loop: CASRALTGELFF. For the CDR3, the DNA is TGCGCCAGCAGGGCCTTGACCGGGGAGCTGTTTTTT.

J is TRBJ1-5 and V is TRBV2, with 8 bases identical to TRBD1. The CDR3 is 15 residues long. V lost 5 bases, J lost 2 bases, and 5 bases stayed unmatched. CDR1 and CDR2 (germline): SNHLY, FYNNEI. The CDR3 bases are TGTGCCAGCAGTAGTGAGACAGGGGGCAATCAGCCCCAGCATTTT. It encodes CASSSETGGNQPQHF.

The V and J genes are TRBV5-4 and TRBJ2-7, with D unclear. V was pared by 4 bases and J by 5 bases, with 22 bases between. This CDR3 has 16 residues. CDR1 is SGHNT and CDR2 is YYREEE in the germline V gene (reference sequence). CDR3 region: CASSPGLRSGANEQYV. The CDR3 coding sequence is TGTGCCAGCAGCCCGGGTTTGCGTTCGGGTGCAAACGAGCAGTACGTC.

The rearrangement joins TRBV7-2 to TRBJ2-1; 11 bases are shared with TRBD2. The V segment lost 4 bases and the J segment 6 bases; nucleotides outside the gene matches: 5. This CDR3 is built from 15 residues. Germline V gene sequence: CDR1 SGHTA, CDR2 FQGNSA. In DNA, the CDR3 is TGTGCCAGCAGCTGGTCCGGGACTAGCGGCAATGAGCAGTTCTTC. Translated, it gives CASSWSGTSGNEQFF.

There are a few counts of this clone. The rearrangement links TRBV5-1 to TRBJ2-7, with D perhaps TRBD1 (6 bases). From germline, CDR1 is SGHRS and CDR2 YFSETQ. This CDR3 spans 15 amino acids. V was pared by 0 bases and J by 0 bases, with 10 bases between. CDR3 residues: CASSLADRTSYEQYF. CDR3 DNA sequence: TGCGCCAGCAGCTTGGCCGACAGGACCTCCTACGAGCAGTACTTC.

This clone occurred a few times. CDR3 nucleotide sequence: TGTGCCAGTAGCAAGAGACTAGCGGGAGGGAGCACAGATACGCAGTATTTT. Protein sequence: CASSKRLAGGSTDTQYF. The chain uses TRBV19 and TRBJ2-3, with 14 nucleotides matching TRBD2. Germline V CDR1 and CDR2: LNHDA, SQIVND (reference sequence). This CDR3 has 17 amino acids. The V and J ends lost 6 bases and 0 bases, in that order; junction bases with no gene match: 5.

This clone was counted between two and nine times. The chain has TRBV15 and TRBJ2-7; 9 bases agree with TRBD2. V shed 0 bases, J shed 0 bases, and the junction held 6 bases outside the gene matches. The CDR3 contains 17 residues. Per the germline V gene, CDR1 is LNHNV and CDR2 is YYDKDF (reference sequence). The CDR3 sequence is CATSRDLGSGGSYEQYF. CDR3 DNA sequence: TGTGCCACCAGCAGAGATCTTGGTAGCGGGGGCTCCTACGAGCAGTACTTC.

This rearrangement joins TRBV2 to TRBJ1-2; 8 nucleotides agree with TRBD1. Germline CDR1 and CDR2: SNHLY and FYNNEI. This CDR3 spans 14 amino acids. V lost 8 bases, J lost 7 bases, and 12 bases stayed unmatched. CDR3: CASVVKDRVSGYTF. CDR3 DNA sequence: TGTGCCAGCGTTGTTAAGGACAGGGTTTCTGGCTACACCTTC.

This clone was detected once. The gene calls are TRBV9 and TRBJ2-7, with TRBD1 as a possible D gene (6 bases). The V and J ends lost 1 base and 4 bases respectively, with 24 bases between them. The germline gives CDR1 SGDLS, CDR2 YYNGEE. CDR3 length equals 18 residues. The CDR3 region is CASSVPILLQDSEYEQYF. The DNA of the CDR3 is TGTGCCAGCAGCGTACCTATACTTCTCCAGGACAGCGAGTACGAGCAGTACTTC.

The gene calls are TRBV5-1 and TRBJ1-3; D is uncertain. Germline V gene sequence: CDR1 SGHRS, CDR2 YFSETQ. V lost 0 bases to trimming and J lost 2 bases, with 9 bases between them. CDR3 length: 15 residues. The CDR3 sequence: CASSLGPGTGNTIYF. Written as DNA, the CDR3 is TGCGCCAGCAGCTTGGGTCCGGGTACTGGAAACACCATATATTTT.

The chain employs TRBV4-2 and TRBJ2-6, with D possibly TRBD2 on 6 matching bases. Germline CDR1 LGHNA, CDR2 YNFKEQ. CDR3 length: 17 residues. V lost 4 bases to trimming and J lost 4 bases, with 17 bases between them. DNA for the CDR3: TGTGCCAGCAGCCTTCGGAGGGGAGTTTTCGGGGCCAACGTCCTGACTTTC. It codes for CASSLRRGVFGANVLTF.

This CDR3 is CSTRRGEESETQYF. CDR3 nucleotides: TGCAGCACCCGCCGCGGGGAGGAGTCGGAGACCCAGTACTTC. The V gene is TRBV29-1, the J gene TRBJ2-5; D perhaps matches TRBD2 (6 bases). The CDR3 contains 14 residues. With 8 bases removed from V and 5 bases from J, the gap between germline ends came to 21 bases. Germline CDR1 reads SQVTM; CDR2 reads ANQGSEA.

This clone was seen only a few times. The chain links TRBV27 to TRBJ2-5; maybe TRBD2 (5 bases). Trimming removed 7 bases at V and 2 bases at J, with 11 bases between. The CDR3 loop spans 13 amino acids. The germline V gene has CDR1 MNHEY and CDR2 SMNVEV (reference sequence). The CDR3: CASKPGWQETQYF. The CDR3 coding sequence is TGTGCCAGCAAGCCGGGATGGCAAGAGACCCAGTACTTC.

This clone has just a few counts. Other DNA sequences of this sample code for an identical CDR3. V usage is TRBV18 and J usage is TRBJ1-2; TRBD1 aligns across 7 bases. The CDR3 covers 13 residues. Germline loops: CDR1 KGHSH, CDR2 LQKENI. V trimming: 6 bases; J trimming: 3 bases; junction bases outside the gene matches: 4. CDR3 DNA: TGTGCCAGCTCTCCCGACAGGGACTATGGCTACACCTTC. The encoded protein is CASSPDRDYGYTF. The entire variable domain, with the rest obtained from reference TRBV18 and TRBJ1-2, is as follows: NAGVMQNPRHLVRRRGQEARLRCSPMKGHSHVYWYRQLPEEGLKFMVYLQKENIIDESGMPKERFSAEFPKEGPSILRIQQVVRGDSAAYFCASSPDRDYGYTFGSGTRLTVV.

This rearrangement joins TRBV9 to TRBJ2-2; D not certain. This CDR3 is 12 amino acids long. Between the trimmed V and J ends, which lost 4 bases and 3 bases, there was a span of 4 bases. The germline CDR1 and CDR2 sequences are SGDLS and YYNGEE. The DNA of the CDR3 is TGTGCCAGCAGCCTTTACACCGGGGAGCTGTTTTTT. Its protein is CASSLYTGELFF. Variable domain in full (rest from reference TRBV9 and TRBJ2-2): DSGVTQTPKHLITATGQRVTLRCSPRSGDLSVYWYQQSLDQGLQFLIQYYNGEERAKGNILERFSAQQFPDLHSELNLSSLELGDSALYFCASSLYTGELFFGEGSRLTVL.

Only a few counts were recorded for this clone. The chain has TRBV2 and TRBJ2-2; D gene uncertain. Germline values: CDR1 SNHLY, CDR2 FYNNEI. Trimming left V 4 bases short and J 1 base short, with 7 bases between. There are 14 residues in the CDR3. CDR3 residues: CASSGRRNTGELFF. CDR3 sequence (DNA): TGTGCCAGCAGTGGAAGGAGGAACACCGGGGAGCTGTTTTTT.

This clone has more than one count but fewer than ten. The chain combines TRBV18 with TRBJ2-3; D is ambiguous. CDR1 and CDR2 from the germline V gene are KGHSH and LQKENI. V shed 3 bases and J shed 2 bases, with 9 bases lying between them. CDR3 length: 14 amino acids. This chain's CDR3 is CASSPNGFTDTQYF. The CDR3 nucleotides are TGTGCCAGCTCACCGAACGGGTTCACAGATACGCAGTATTTT.

The rearrangement uses TRBV5-4 and TRBJ2-3; 9 bases match TRBD2. V was pared by 0 bases and J by 6 bases, with 5 bases of the junction left unmatched. Germline assignment: CDR1 SGHNT and CDR2 YYREEE (reference sequence). CDR3 length: 15 residues. The CDR3, as DNA: TGTGCCAGCAGCTTGGGGACTAGCGCGGCGGATACGCAGTATTTT. Encoded protein: CASSLGTSAADTQYF.

The gene calls are TRBV5-1 and TRBJ1-2; D might be TRBD1 (6 bases). CDR1 and CDR2 (germline): SGHRS, YFSETQ. This CDR3 region has 12 residues. Trimming cost V 2 bases and J 6 bases, with 8 bases left between them. The CDR3 is CASSFGQNGYTF. CDR3 in DNA: TGCGCCAGCAGCTTCGGACAGAATGGCTACACCTTC.

This clone was seen a handful of times. The rearrangement links TRBV6-5 to TRBJ2-5; 9 bases match TRBD2. Trimming at V came to 6 bases and at J to 5 bases, leaving 10 bases not matched to a gene. This CDR3 has 15 amino acids. CDR1 and CDR2 (germline): MNHEY, SVGAGI. The CDR3 coding sequence is TGTGCCAGCAGGCAGATCAGGGCGGGAGGGGAGACCCAGTACTTC. It translates to CASRQIRAGGETQYF.

V gene TRBV27 combines with J gene TRBJ2-7, with 7 bases matching TRBD1. Looked up from germline, CDR1 is MNHEY and CDR2 is SMNVEV (reference sequence). CDR3 length: 14 amino acids. With V trimmed by 6 bases and J by 2 bases, 7 bases remained unmatched. CDR3 DNA sequence: TGTGCCAGCAGGGGGACAGTAAGTCCCTACGAGCAGTACGTC. It is translated as CASRGTVSPYEQYV.

This clone was found a few times. The rearrangement links TRBV11-2 to TRBJ2-1; perhaps TRBD1 as D (6 bases). Trimming took off 5 bases at V and 3 bases at J, with 8 bases between the two ends. CDR1 and CDR2 from the germline V gene are SGHAT and FQNNGV. The CDR3 is 13 amino acids. The CDR3 region has the DNA TGTGCCAGCAGCCAGGGGAGCTACAATGAGCAGTTCTTC. Protein sequence: CASSQGSYNEQFF.

This clone was seen a few times. The chain has TRBV11-2 and TRBJ2-7, with 9 positions matching TRBD1. The germline CDR1 and CDR2 sequences are SGHAT and FQNNGV. The J segment lost 5 bases and the V segment lost 5 bases, leaving 10 bases of the junction unmatched. The CDR3 length is 15 residues. CDR3 protein: CASSPTGQGIHEQYF. CDR3 bases: TGTGCCAGCAGCCCGACGGGACAGGGAATCCACGAGCAGTACTTC.

This clone was picked up a small number of times. V gene TRBV5-1 combines with J gene TRBJ2-7; D call uncertain. The germline V gene encodes CDR1 SGHRS and CDR2 YFSETQ. The CDR3 spans 13 residues. Trimming removed 0 bases at V and 2 bases at J, with 6 bases between. The CDR3 DNA follows: TGCGCCAGCAGCTTGGACTCCGCCTACGAGCAGTACTTC. This encodes CASSLDSAYEQYF.

The chain is built from TRBV19 and TRBJ2-2; 7 bases match TRBD2. J lost 6 bases, V lost 5 bases, and 12 bases had no gene match. The CDR3 contains 16 residues. Germline loops: CDR1 LNHDA, CDR2 SQIVND (reference sequence). For the CDR3, the DNA is TGTGCCAGTAGTTCCCCCCGCGGGAGTGCCTCCGGGGAGCTGTTTTTT. This codes for CASSSPRGSASGELFF.

This clone was recorded only once. This sequence joins TRBV5-1 and TRBJ2-3, with 8 bases fitting TRBD2. The CDR3 totals 15 residues. The germline V gene encodes CDR1 SGHRS and CDR2 YFSETQ. V shed 0 bases, J shed 7 bases, and the junction held 7 bases outside the gene matches. The CDR3 sequence: CASSLVPGTRNTQYF. The CDR3, as DNA: TGCGCCAGCAGCTTGGTGCCCGGGACTAGGAATACGCAGTATTTT.

The chain employs TRBV5-4 and TRBJ1-2; D not certain. The CDR3 has 13 residues. Germline V CDR1 and CDR2: SGHNT, YYREEE (reference sequence). Deletions cut 2 bases from V and 2 bases from J, with 7 bases between. The CDR3 reads CASSFDLNYGYTF. Here the CDR3 DNA reads TGTGCCAGCAGCTTTGACTTGAACTATGGCTACACCTTC. The variable domain in full, with the rest retrieved from reference TRBV5-4 and TRBJ1-2, is ETGVTQSPTHLIKTRGQQVTLRCSSQSGHNTVSWYQQALGQGPQFIFQYYREEENGRGNFPPRFSGLQFPNYSSELNVNALELDDSALYLCASSFDLNYGYTFGSGTRLTVV.